This T cell receptor (beta chain) was identified during a study of cytomegalovirus exposure and HLA in healthy donors. About the study: Most genotyped donors, approximately 77% of some 400, had Caucasian-associated genetic ancestry.

Germline CDR1 SGHTA, CDR2 FQGNSA. With V trimmed by 0 bases and J by 2 bases, 1 base remained unmatched. The CDR3 runs 15 residues. A word on this clone: Its antigen is currently unknown.

Use of 60 Vbeta and 13 Jbeta primers characterized the PCR. Generated by immunoSEQ multiplex PCR, the TCRdb table keeps only in-frame clones and is missing some. The sample contains about 160,000 clones, over 80% of which appear only once. Study-level findings and limits: There were fewer than 200 TCR beta chains listed as cytomegalovirus-associated. Reports indicated that the classifier achieved high specificity and sensitivity in diagnosing cytomegalovirus status.

This sequence was found in a boy under 10 years old in good health and CMV-seronegative. V gene TRBV7-2 combines with J gene TRBJ2-3; TRBD2 agrees at 8 bases. The material sequenced was PBMCs. CDR3 amino acids: CASSLASGTTDTQYF. The CDR3 DNA sequence: TGTGCCAGCAGCTTAGCTAGCGGGACCACAGATACGCAGTATTTT.